This passage covers 25 T cell receptor beta chains from one sample sequenced in a study of T cells in Graves' hyperthyroidism and ophthalmopathy. There were TCR beta CDR3 regions amplified from RNA transcripts. HTBI primers drove first-round RT-PCR of the TCR CDR3. One entry per CDR3 protein, called by TCRdb with MiXCR from the multiplex PCR reads. The table shows about 270,000 distinct CDR3 sequences, with roughly 20% occurring only once. Sequenced input: blood. The receptors here all came from a man aged 25-45 years with Graves' ophthalmopathy.

This clonotype has a handful of counts. The chain carries TRBV5-1 and TRBJ1-5; D may be TRBD1 (5 bases). This CDR3 region has 16 residues. V was pared by 4 bases and J by 0 bases, with 14 bases between. Germline V gene data show CDR1 as SGHRS and CDR2 as YFSETQ. The CDR3 loop is CASSPGTEFSNQPQHF. The CDR3 bases are TGCGCCAGCAGCCCCGGGACGGAGTTTAGCAATCAGCCCCAGCATTTT.

This clonotype was counted many times. The chain employs TRBV28 and TRBJ1-1, with a possible D match to TRBD1 (5 bases). The V and J ends lost 5 bases and 4 bases respectively, with 14 bases between them. Germline-derived CDR1 and CDR2 are MDHEN and SYDVKM. CDR3 length: 14 amino acids. CDR3: CASSVDRLSTEAFF. The CDR3 DNA reads TGTGCCAGCAGTGTCGACAGACTTTCCACTGAAGCTTTCTTT.

This clonotype was recorded at least ten times. V gene TRBV20-1 combines with J gene TRBJ2-3; D is possibly TRBD1 (5 bases). Germline CDR1 is DFQATT and CDR2 is SNEGSKA (reference sequence). With 2 bases removed from V and 0 bases from J, the gap between germline ends came to 12 bases. The CDR3 sequence is 15 residues long. The CDR3 bases are TGCAGTGCTAGACCCGACAGCCCTAGCACAGATACGCAGTATTTT. Amino acids: CSARPDSPSTDTQYF.

The chain combines TRBV7-2 with TRBJ1-1; D call uncertain. This CDR3 has 13 residues. Deletions cut 2 bases from V and 8 bases from J, with 12 bases between. Germline CDR1 reads SGHTA; CDR2 reads FQGNSA. In nucleotides, the CDR3 is TGTGCCAGCAGCTTAATCCCAGCACCAGAAGCTTTCTTT. Residues: CASSLIPAPEAFF.

This sequence joins TRBV20-1 and TRBJ2-7; TRBD2 agrees at 7 bases. V was pared by 5 bases and J by 3 bases, with 7 bases of the junction left unmatched. The CDR3 consists of 13 residues. Germline V gene lookup returns CDR1 DFQATT and CDR2 SNEGSKA (reference sequence). CDR3 in DNA: TGCAGTGCTCACGTAGGGACTAACTACGAGCAGTACTTC. This translates into CSAHVGTNYEQYF.

This chain joins TRBV12-3 or TRBV12-4 and TRBJ1-2; 7 bases are a match to TRBD1. The CDR3 covers 12 residues. V shed 5 bases, J shed 6 bases, and the junction held 3 bases outside the gene matches. CDR3 sequence reads: CASSDDRDGYTF. In DNA form, the CDR3 reads TGTGCCAGCAGTGATGACAGGGATGGCTACACCTTC.

The chain carries TRBV30 and TRBJ1-6; no definite D call. The V gene's germline CDR1 is GTSNPN and CDR2 SVGIG (reference sequence). Between the trimmed V and J ends, which lost 7 bases and 4 bases, there was a span of 20 bases. CDR3 length equals 16 residues. CDR3 sequence reads: CASRPRQSNYNSPLHF. As DNA, the CDR3 is TGTGCCTCCCGCCCGCGCCAGTCTAATTATAATTCACCCCTCCACTTT.

The gene calls are TRBV7-3 and TRBJ2-7; TRBD1 is a possible D gene (6 bases). Trimming left V 3 bases short and J 6 bases short, with 21 bases between. CDR1 and CDR2 from the germline V gene are SGHTA and FQGTGA. This CDR3 region has 16 residues. The CDR3 nucleotides read TGTGCCAGCAGCTTCCGGACAGCAAGGGCTGTCGGCGAGCAGTACTTC. Translated: CASSFRTARAVGEQYF. Drawing the rest from reference TRBV7-3 and TRBJ2-7, the complete variable domain is GAGVSQTPSNKVTEKGKYVELRCDPISGHTALYWYRQSLGQGPEFLIYFQGTGAADDSGLPNDRFFAVRPEGSVSTLKIQRTERGDSAVYLCASSFRTARAVGEQYFGPGTRLTVT.

This chain connects TRBV5-8 to TRBJ1-5; D is uncertain. The CDR3 has 15 amino acids. Trimming shortened V by 0 bases and J by 1 base, and 8 bases separated the two germline ends. Germline CDR1 is SGHTS and CDR2 is YDEGEE. The CDR3 DNA follows: TGTGCCAGCAGCTTGGCCGTAGCAAGCAATCAGCCCCAGCATTTT. Its translation: CASSLAVASNQPQHF.

This clonotype appeared a few times. V and J are TRBV7-9 and TRBJ2-3; the match to TRBD2 covers 7 bases. V shed 3 bases, J shed 5 bases, and the junction held 11 bases outside the gene matches. Germline-derived CDR1 and CDR2 are SEHNR and FQNEAQ (reference sequence). The CDR3 has 16 amino acids. The chain's CDR3 is CASSFFAGEVGDTQYF. CDR3 sequence (DNA): TGTGCCAGCAGCTTTTTTGCGGGAGAGGTGGGAGATACGCAGTATTTT.

Only a few counts were recorded for this clonotype. The gene calls are TRBV7-3 and TRBJ2-1; possibly TRBD2 for D (7 bases). Per the germline V gene, CDR1 is SGHTA and CDR2 is FQGTGA. The CDR3 is 13 residues long. V was trimmed by 2 bases and J by 13 bases, leaving 15 bases between them. CDR3 loop: CASSLGGGREQFF. The CDR3 DNA sequence: TGTGCCAGCAGCTTAGGGGGGGGGCGCGAACAGTTCTTC.

The chain employs TRBV6-1 and TRBJ2-7; a weak D match, TRBD1 (6 bases). Between the trimmed V and J ends, which lost 1 base and 3 bases, there was a span of 13 bases. Germline V CDR1 and CDR2: MNHNS, SASEGT. The CDR3 has 15 residues. The CDR3 coding sequence is TGTGCCAGCAGTGAAGATCGACAGGCCGGCTACGAGCAGTACTTC. Residues: CASSEDRQAGYEQYF.

The chain combines TRBV6-2 or TRBV6-3 with TRBJ1-3; D uncertain. The germline V and J ends were trimmed by 6 bases and 1 base, with 10 bases remaining between them. The V gene's germline CDR1 is MNHEY and CDR2 SVGEGT. The CDR3 is made up of 14 amino acids. The CDR3 loop is CASSSVRSGNTIYF. The CDR3 coding sequence is TGTGCCAGCAGCTCCGTTCGATCTGGAAACACCATATATTTT.

This chain connects TRBV11-1 to TRBJ2-1; D not certain. The ends were cut back, 8 bases at V and 5 bases at J, with 28 bases in the middle. The CDR3 is made up of 18 amino acids. Germline CDR1 reads SGHAT; CDR2 reads FQDESV (reference sequence). CDR3 nucleotide sequence: TGTGCCAGCTCACCATGGCCCACCCGGGTATCGTCCCACAATGAGCAGTTCTTC. Encoded protein: CASSPWPTRVSSHNEQFF.

In its sample, this clonotype was seen a few times. The rearrangement uses TRBV27 and TRBJ2-2, with 9 bases that match TRBD1. The CDR3 contains 17 residues. The germline V gene encodes CDR1 MNHEY and CDR2 SMNVEV (reference sequence). V was clipped by 9 bases and J by 0 bases; unmatched bases: 11. As DNA, the CDR3 is TGTGCCAGGGGCGGGGACAGGGACCCAGCGAACACCGGGGAGCTGTTTTTT. Residues: CARGGDRDPANTGELFF.

This clonotype was observed a few times. The CDR3 nucleotides are TGTGCCAGCAGAGGGACAGGGTACGGCGAGCAGTACTTC. Amino acid sequence: CASRGTGYGEQYF. The chain has TRBV6-2 or TRBV6-3 and TRBJ2-7; 9 positions match TRBD1. The length of the CDR3 is 13 residues. Germline values: CDR1 MNHEY, CDR2 SVGEGT. The V and J ends lost 6 bases and 6 bases, in that order; junction bases with no gene match: 6.

The chain joins TRBV29-1 to TRBJ2-7; TRBD2 matches 7 bases. This CDR3 region has 13 residues. The V segment lost 4 bases and the J segment 6 bases; nucleotides outside the gene matches: 9. Germline V gene data show CDR1 as SQVTM and CDR2 as ANQGSEA. CDR3 nucleotides: TGCAGCGTTGTTCTAGCGGCGCCTGGCGAGCAGTACTTC. It yields the protein CSVVLAAPGEQYF.

The V gene is TRBV7-2, the J gene TRBJ2-1; D gene ambiguous. The germline V gene encodes CDR1 SGHTA and CDR2 FQGNSA. The V end lost 8 bases, the J end lost 0 bases, and 14 bases lay between the germline ends. CDR3 size: 15 residues. CDR3 DNA: TGTGCCAGCGGGCTCGACTTTAGCTCCTACAATGAGCAGTTCTTC. It is translated as CASGLDFSSYNEQFF. The full variable domain, rest sourced from reference TRBV7-2 and TRBJ2-1, is GAGVSQSPSNKVTEKGKDVELRCDPISGHTALYWYRQSLGQGLEFLIYFQGNSAPDKSGLPSDRFSAERTGGSVSTLTIQRTQQEDSAVYLCASGLDFSSYNEQFFGPGTRLTVL.

CDR3 protein: CASSKMTVGYTF. The CDR3 nucleotides are TGTGCCAGTAGTAAAATGACAGTTGGCTACACCTTC. This chain uses TRBV19 with TRBJ1-2; D perhaps matches TRBD1 (5 bases). Germline V gene sequence: CDR1 LNHDA, CDR2 SQIVND (reference sequence). With 4 bases removed from V and 7 bases from J, the gap between germline ends came to 10 bases. CDR3 length equals 12 residues. Based on the CDR3 plus reference TRBV19 and TRBJ1-2, the full variable domain is DGGITQSPKYLFRKEGQNVTLSCEQNLNHDAMYWYRQDPGQGLRLIYYSQIVNDFQKGDIAEGYSVSREKKESFPLTVTSAQKNPTAFYLCASSKMTVGYTFGSGTRLTVV.

V and J are TRBV7-2 and TRBJ1-1; no definite D call. Trimming removed 3 bases at V and 5 bases at J, with 10 bases between. The CDR3 length is 13 residues. From germline, CDR1 is SGHTA and CDR2 FQGNSA. CDR3 DNA: TGTGCCAGCAGCTTTTTAGGAGGTACTGAAGCTTTCTTT. This codes for CASSFLGGTEAFF.

In this sample, this clonotype turned up many times. The chain combines TRBV20-1 with TRBJ2-3, with D hard to call. The germline V gene has CDR1 DFQATT and CDR2 SNEGSKA (reference sequence). The CDR3 extends over 10 amino acids. The CDR3 is CSTGRDTQYF. The CDR3 region has the DNA TGCAGCACCGGTAGAGATACGCAGTATTTT.

The V and J genes are TRBV11-3 and TRBJ2-5; D not certain. From germline, CDR1 is SGHNT and CDR2 YENEEA. The CDR3 runs to 12 residues. Trimming took 8 bases from V and 0 from J, leaving 7 bases between them. CDR3 loop: CASGNYQETQYF. CDR3 nucleotides: TGTGCCAGCGGGAACTACCAAGAGACCCAGTACTTC. The full variable domain, rest sourced from reference TRBV11-3 and TRBJ2-5, is EAGVVQSPRYKIIEKKQPVAFWCNPISGHNTLYWYLQNLGQGPELLIRYENEEAVDDSQLPKDRFSAERLKGVDSTLKIQPAELGDSAVYLCASGNYQETQYFGPGTRLLVL.

The chain employs TRBV27 and TRBJ2-1, with TRBD2 matching 8 bases. The CDR3 is made up of 16 amino acids. J gave up 2 bases and V 6 bases, and 9 bases lay outside the gene matches. Germline V CDR1 and CDR2: MNHEY, SMNVEV (reference sequence). Written as DNA, the CDR3 is TGTGCCAGCAGCTGGGTGGGTAGCGGGGCCTACAATGAGCAGTTCTTC. Translating it yields CASSWVGSGAYNEQFF.

The genes are TRBV5-1 and TRBJ2-7; D unresolved. There are 13 residues in the CDR3. Germline assignment: CDR1 SGHRS and CDR2 YFSETQ. The germline V and J ends were trimmed by 0 bases and 2 bases, with 6 bases remaining between them. CDR3 in amino acids: CASSLVPAYEQYF. The CDR3 DNA reads as TGCGCCAGCAGCTTGGTGCCGGCCTACGAGCAGTACTTC. Full variable domain (missing parts from reference TRBV5-1 and TRBJ2-7): KAGVTQTPRYLIKTRGQQVTLSCSPISGHRSVSWYQQTPGQGLQFLFEYFSETQRNKGNFPGRFSGRQFSNSRSEMNVSTLELGDSALYLCASSLVPAYEQYFGPGTRLTVT.

This clonotype was counted a few times. The V gene is TRBV5-8, the J gene TRBJ2-3; D possibly corresponds to TRBD2 (6 bases). V lost 6 bases and J lost 4, with 18 bases in between. The CDR3 has 15 amino acids. Per the germline V gene, CDR1 is SGHTS and CDR2 is YDEGEE. The CDR3 here is CASNLDGSGSDTQYF. The CDR3 coding sequence is TGTGCCAGCAATTTGGACGGGAGTGGTTCAGATACGCAGTATTTT.